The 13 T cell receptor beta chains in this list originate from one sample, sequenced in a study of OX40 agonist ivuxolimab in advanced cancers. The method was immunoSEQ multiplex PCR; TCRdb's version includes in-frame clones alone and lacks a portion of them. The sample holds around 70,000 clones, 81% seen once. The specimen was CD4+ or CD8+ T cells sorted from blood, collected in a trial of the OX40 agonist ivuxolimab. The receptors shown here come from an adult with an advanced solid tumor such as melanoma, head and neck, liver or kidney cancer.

The CDR3 sequence: CASSFRSGTENTGELFF. In DNA, the CDR3 is TGTGCCAGCAGTTTCCGCTCCGGGACGGAGAACACCGGGGAGCTGTTTTTT. J is TRBJ2-2 and V is TRBV28, with D perhaps assigned TRBD1 or TRBD2 (5 bases each). Trimming took 3 bases from V and 1 from J, leaving 15 bases between them. This CDR3 is 17 amino acids long. Germline CDR1 reads MDHEN; CDR2 reads SYDVKM.

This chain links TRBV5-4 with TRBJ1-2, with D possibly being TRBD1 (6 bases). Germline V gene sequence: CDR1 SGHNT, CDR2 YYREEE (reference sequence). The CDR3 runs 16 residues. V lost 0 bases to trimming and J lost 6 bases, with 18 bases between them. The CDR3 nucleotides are TGTGCCAGCAGCTTGGCCTGGGGGGGCGCAGAGGATGGCTACACCTTC. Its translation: CASSLAWGGAEDGYTF.

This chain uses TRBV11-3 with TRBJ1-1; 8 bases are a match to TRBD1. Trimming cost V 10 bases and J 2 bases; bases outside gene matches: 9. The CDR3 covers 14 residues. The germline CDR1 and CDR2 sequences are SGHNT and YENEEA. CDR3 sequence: CATSSRGPNTEAFF. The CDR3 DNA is TGTGCCACCTCCTCCAGGGGGCCAAACACTGAAGCTTTCTTT.

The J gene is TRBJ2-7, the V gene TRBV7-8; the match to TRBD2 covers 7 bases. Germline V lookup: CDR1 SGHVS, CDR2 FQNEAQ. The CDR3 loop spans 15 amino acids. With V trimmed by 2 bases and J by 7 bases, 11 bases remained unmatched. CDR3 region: CASSLTSGVLIEQYF. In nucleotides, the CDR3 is TGTGCCAGCAGCTTAACGAGCGGGGTGTTAATAGAGCAGTACTTC.

The CDR3 DNA reads TGTGCCAGCAGCTCATCGGGACTCACCTCCTACGAGCAGTACTTC. As protein: CASSSSGLTSYEQYF. J is TRBJ2-7 and V is TRBV7-2; possibly TRBD2 for D (6 bases). Germline V gene sequence: CDR1 SGHTA, CDR2 FQGNSA. V dropped 4 bases and J dropped 0 bases, with 13 bases sitting between them. This CDR3 spans 15 amino acids.

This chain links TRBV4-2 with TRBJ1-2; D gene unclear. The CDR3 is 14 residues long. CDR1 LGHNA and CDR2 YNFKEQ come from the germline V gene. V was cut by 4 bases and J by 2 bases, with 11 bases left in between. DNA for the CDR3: TGTGCCAGCAGCCGAGGATCAGGCAACTATGGCTACACCTTC. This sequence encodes CASSRGSGNYGYTF.

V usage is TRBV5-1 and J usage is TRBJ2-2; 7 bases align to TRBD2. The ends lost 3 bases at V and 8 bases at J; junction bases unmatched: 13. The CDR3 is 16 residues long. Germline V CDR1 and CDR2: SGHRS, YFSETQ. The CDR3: CASSSRGAGVSGELFF. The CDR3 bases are TGCGCCAGCAGCTCCCGCGGGGCGGGAGTGTCTGGGGAGCTGTTTTTT.

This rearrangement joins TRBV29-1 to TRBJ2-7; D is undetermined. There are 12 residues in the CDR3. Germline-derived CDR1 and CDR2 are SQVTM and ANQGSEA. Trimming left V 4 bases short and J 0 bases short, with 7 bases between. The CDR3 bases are TGCAGCGTTGGGGGTGACTCCTACGAGCAGTACTTC. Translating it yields CSVGGDSYEQYF.

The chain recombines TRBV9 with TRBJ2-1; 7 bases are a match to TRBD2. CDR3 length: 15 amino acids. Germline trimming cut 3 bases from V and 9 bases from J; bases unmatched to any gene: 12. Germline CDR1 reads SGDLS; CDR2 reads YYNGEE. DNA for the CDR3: TGTGCCAGCAGCGCCCAAGCAGCGGGGTCCGTTGAGCAGTTCTTC. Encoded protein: CASSAQAAGSVEQFF.

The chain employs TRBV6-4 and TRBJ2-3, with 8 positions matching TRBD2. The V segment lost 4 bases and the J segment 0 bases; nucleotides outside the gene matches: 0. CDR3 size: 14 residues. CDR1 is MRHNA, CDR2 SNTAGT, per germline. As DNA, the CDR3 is TGTGCCAGCAGTGCTAGCGGGAGCACAGATACGCAGTATTTT. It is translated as CASSASGSTDTQYF.

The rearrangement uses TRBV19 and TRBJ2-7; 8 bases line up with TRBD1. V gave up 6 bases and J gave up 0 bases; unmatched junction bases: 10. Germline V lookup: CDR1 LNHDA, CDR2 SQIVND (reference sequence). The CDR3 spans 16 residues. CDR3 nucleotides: TGTGCCAGTAGAATTTCACACAGGGGGAGCTCCTACGAGCAGTACTTC. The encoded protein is CASRISHRGSSYEQYF.

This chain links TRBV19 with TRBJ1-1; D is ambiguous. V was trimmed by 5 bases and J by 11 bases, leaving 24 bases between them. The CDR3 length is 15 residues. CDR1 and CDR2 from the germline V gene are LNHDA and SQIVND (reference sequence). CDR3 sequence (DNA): TGTGCCAGTAGTTTGCTGACTACTTCCATCCCACTGGCTTTCTTT. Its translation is CASSLLTTSIPLAFF.

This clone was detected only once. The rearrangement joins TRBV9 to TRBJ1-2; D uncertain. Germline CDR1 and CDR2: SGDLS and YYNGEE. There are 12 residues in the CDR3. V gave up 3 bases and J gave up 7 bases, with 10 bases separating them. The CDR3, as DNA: TGTGCCAGCAGCGCTTTCCGAATTGGCTACACCTTC. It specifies CASSAFRIGYTF.